These T cell receptor beta chains were read from a single sample in a study of molecular identifiers for immune sequencing clone quantification. TCRdb processed the PCR reads anew with MiXCR; each CDR3 protein has one entry. The sample consists of nearly 650,000 distinct CDR3 sequences, 25% of them appearing once. Sequenced material: naive CD8+ T cells from blood, with Jurkat cell RNA spiked in. The receptor source for this set is a human donor in good health. Some libraries in this study had Jurkat cell RNA spiked in. Each CDR3 is given with its conserved first and last residue. The D gene is left open where the match is weak. For some rows the clone size is stated as once, few or many, or as a class when expanded; others skip it.

TRBJ2-1 | NA | TRBV14 | NA | CASSQEHNEQFF | TGTGCCAGCAGCCAAGAGCACAATGAGCAGTTCTTC
TRBJ2-7 | NA | TRBV27 | NA | CASMPLVGEQYF | TGTGCCAGCATGCCCCTGGTGGGCGAGCAGTACTTC
TRBJ2-1 | NA | TRBV6-2/TRBV6-3 | NA | CASSRRGTPDEQFF | TGTGCCAGCAGCAGAAGGGGGACACCCGATGAGCAGTTCTTC
TRBJ1-2 | TRBD1 | TRBV4-1 | NA | CASTQEPGQTYGYTF | TGCGCCAGCACCCAAGAGCCGGGACAGACCTATGGCTACACCTTC
TRBJ2-7 | NA | TRBV7-9 | many | CARTLSYEQYF | TGTGCCAGGACCTTGTCCTACGAGCAGTACTTC
TRBJ1-1 | NA | TRBV6-2/TRBV6-3 | NA | CASSKTAMNTVAFF | TGTGCCAGCAGTAAGACAGCCATGAACACTGTAGCTTTCTTT
TRBJ2-3 | TRBD2 | TRBV12-3/TRBV12-4 | few | CASSTGGASSYTQYF | TGTGCCAGCAGTACGGGGGGGGCATCATCATATACGCAGTATTTT
TRBJ1-4 | TRBD1 | TRBV13 | few | CASSLGQANEKPFF | TGTGCCAGCAGCCTGGGACAGGCAAATGAAAAACCGTTTTTT
TRBJ1-1 | TRBD1 | TRBV3-1 | many | CASSSTTGGDTEAFF | TGTGCCAGCAGCTCAACCACAGGGGGGGACACTGAAGCTTTCTTT
TRBJ2-5 | TRBD1 | TRBV27 | many | CASSRGQAQETQYF | TGTGCCAGCAGTAGGGGACAGGCCCAAGAGACCCAGTACTTC
TRBJ1-2 | TRBD1 | TRBV5-4 | NA | CASSLTGDNGYTF | TGTGCCAGCAGCTTAACAGGGGACAATGGCTACACCTTC
TRBJ1-2 | TRBD1 | TRBV27 | many | CASSLGTGDGYTF | TGTGCCAGCAGTTTGGGAACAGGGGATGGCTACACCTTC
TRBJ2-5 | NA | TRBV29-1 | many | CSVAGRNHQETQYF | TGCAGCGTTGCGGGACGCAACCATCAAGAGACCCAGTACTTC
TRBJ1-5 | NA | TRBV14 | many | CASSQGGVSNQPQHF | TGTGCCAGCAGCCAAGGGGGTGTAAGCAATCAGCCCCAGCATTTT
TRBJ2-7 | TRBD1 | TRBV7-9 | NA | CASSSRLGQGDSYEQYF | TGTGCCAGCAGCTCGCGCCTGGGACAGGGAGACTCCTACGAGCAGTACTTC
TRBJ2-2 | NA | TRBV12-5 | NA | CASGRSGELFF | TGTGCTAGTGGACGTTCCGGGGAGCTGTTTTTT
TRBJ2-7 | NA | TRBV28 | many | CASSFLRGHEQYF | TGTGCCAGCAGTTTTTTGAGGGGCCACGAGCAGTACTTC
TRBJ2-7 | NA | TRBV5-1 | many | CASSSPDTSSYEQYF | TGCGCCAGCAGCTCACCCGACACCTCCTCCTACGAGCAGTACTTC
TRBJ1-6 | NA | TRBV6-2/TRBV6-3 | NA | CASSYWNNSPLHF | TGTGCCAGCAGTTACTGGAATAATTCACCCCTCCACTTT
TRBJ2-5 | NA | TRBV7-9 | NA | CASSMALLETQYF | TGTGCCAGCTCGATGGCGCTTCTAGAGACCCAGTACTTC
TRBJ2-6 | NA | TRBV24-1 | many | CATRTHPLRANVLTF | TGTGCCACCAGGACCCACCCCTTAAGGGCCAACGTCCTGACTTTC
TRBJ2-5 | NA | TRBV6-2/TRBV6-3 | NA | CASQPWSTQETQYF | TGTGCCAGCCAACCCTGGTCCACACAAGAGACCCAGTACTTC
TRBJ1-3 | NA | TRBV5-1 | NA | CASKPSFTSGTTIYF | TGCGCCAGCAAACCCTCGTTTACCTCTGGAACCACCATATATTTT
TRBJ2-1 | NA | TRBV5-1 | NA | CASGRTSNDEQFF | TGCGCCAGCGGGCGGACGAGTAACGATGAGCAGTTCTTC
TRBJ2-1 | TRBD1 | TRBV7-2 | NA | CASSDWDRYNEQFF | TGTGCCAGCAGCGACTGGGACAGGTACAATGAGCAGTTCTTC
TRBJ1-1 | TRBD1 | TRBV25-1 | few | CASTQGQGYTEAFF | TGTGCCAGCACTCAGGGACAGGGGTATACTGAAGCTTTCTTT
TRBJ2-7 | NA | TRBV28 | NA | CASSAGALGQYF | TGTGCCAGCAGTGCGGGGGCCTTGGGGCAGTACTTC
TRBJ1-1 | NA | TRBV6-2/TRBV6-3 | many | CASTPQAHTEAFF | TGTGCCAGCACCCCGCAGGCCCACACTGAAGCTTTCTTT
TRBJ2-3 | TRBD2 | TRBV12-3/TRBV12-4 | many | CASSPLAGGLDTQYF | TGTGCCAGCAGTCCACTAGCGGGAGGATTGGATACGCAGTATTTT
TRBJ2-3 | NA | TRBV29-1 | few | CSVPTGVTQYF | TGCAGCGTTCCCACGGGGGTTACGCAGTATTTT
TRBJ2-3 | TRBD2 | TRBV7-6 | few | CASSLELAGGPDTQYF | TGTGCCAGCAGCTTAGAGCTAGCGGGAGGGCCAGATACGCAGTATTTT
TRBJ2-7 | TRBD2 | TRBV9 | NA | CASSVGAGEGDEQYF | TGTGCCAGCAGCGTAGGGGCGGGAGAGGGCGACGAGCAGTACTTC
TRBJ2-7 | TRBD1 | TRBV19 | NA | CASKDRDLYEQYF | TGTGCCAGTAAGGACAGGGATCTATACGAGCAGTACTTC
TRBJ2-7 | NA | TRBV7-9 | many | CASSLEGFAYEQYF | TGTGCCAGCAGCTTGGAGGGGTTTGCCTACGAGCAGTACTTC
TRBJ1-4 | NA | TRBV9 | few | CASSLEGQGHEKLFF | TGTGCCAGCAGCCTAGAGGGTCAGGGGCACGAAAAACTGTTTTTT
TRBJ2-1 | NA | TRBV2 | few | CASRVNPGTGLSTEQFF | TGTGCCAGCAGAGTCAACCCTGGAACGGGACTCTCGACAGAGCAGTTCTTC
TRBJ2-7 | NA | TRBV29-1 | many | CSVEQGSYEQYF | TGCAGCGTTGAACAGGGGTCCTACGAGCAGTACTTC
TRBJ1-1 | TRBD1 | TRBV19 | few | CASIRGQSEAFF | TGTGCCAGTATCAGGGGGCAATCTGAAGCTTTCTTT
TRBJ1-1 | TRBD1 | TRBV19 | NA | CASSPDRGGVTEAFF | TGTGCCAGTAGTCCTGACAGGGGAGGAGTAACTGAAGCTTTCTTT
TRBJ2-7 | NA | TRBV6-2/TRBV6-3 | many | CASSAGLHEQYF | TGTGCCAGCAGTGCCGGGCTCCACGAGCAGTACTTC
TRBJ1-5 | NA | TRBV20-1 | NA | CSASGAPTQHF | TGCAGTGCTAGCGGGGCACCTACGCAGCATTTT
TRBJ2-7 | NA | TRBV27 | few | CASSFLGDAYEQYF | TGTGCCAGCAGTTTTCTGGGTGATGCCTACGAGCAGTACTTC
TRBJ2-5 | NA | TRBV5-1 | NA | CASSRVGEETQYF | TGCGCCAGCAGCCGGGTGGGCGAGGAGACCCAGTACTTC
TRBJ2-7 | NA | TRBV7-9 | many | CASSSSTGPLGEQYF | TGTGCCAGCAGCTCGTCGACAGGTCCGTTGGGCGAGCAGTACTTC
TRBJ2-7 | TRBD1 | TRBV15 | NA | CATSRRDRPSYEQYF | TGTGCCACCAGCAGGAGGGACAGGCCCTCCTACGAGCAGTACTTC
TRBJ2-5 | TRBD1 | TRBV12-3/TRBV12-4 | many | CASSPTTGVKETQYF | TGTGCCAGCAGCCCGACGACAGGGGTTAAAGAGACCCAGTACTTC
TRBJ2-3 | TRBD2 | TRBV28 | many | CASRSGRATDTQYF | TGTGCCAGCAGGAGCGGGAGAGCCACAGATACGCAGTATTTT
TRBJ2-1 | NA | TRBV27 | NA | CASASGLSLYYEQFF | TGTGCCAGCGCCTCTGGACTAAGTCTATACTATGAGCAGTTCTTC
TRBJ1-1 | TRBD1 | TRBV18 | NA | CASSSSRGQGADTEAFF | TGTGCCAGCTCATCATCCAGGGGACAGGGGGCCGACACTGAAGCTTTCTTT
TRBJ2-5 | NA | TRBV18 | many | CASSPPSQQETQYF | TGTGCCAGCTCACCACCATCACAGCAAGAGACCCAGTACTTC
TRBJ2-7 | TRBD1 | TRBV7-9 | NA | CASSLVEQGPNEQYF | TGTGCCAGCAGCTTAGTCGAACAGGGGCCCAACGAGCAGTACTTC
TRBJ2-7 | NA | TRBV25-1 | many | CASKDQHNYEQYF | TGTGCCAGCAAGGACCAGCATAACTACGAGCAGTACTTC
TRBJ2-7 | TRBD2 | TRBV7-9 | NA | CASSLVAGDPSYEQYF | TGTGCCAGCAGCTTAGTGGCGGGGGACCCCTCCTACGAGCAGTACTTC